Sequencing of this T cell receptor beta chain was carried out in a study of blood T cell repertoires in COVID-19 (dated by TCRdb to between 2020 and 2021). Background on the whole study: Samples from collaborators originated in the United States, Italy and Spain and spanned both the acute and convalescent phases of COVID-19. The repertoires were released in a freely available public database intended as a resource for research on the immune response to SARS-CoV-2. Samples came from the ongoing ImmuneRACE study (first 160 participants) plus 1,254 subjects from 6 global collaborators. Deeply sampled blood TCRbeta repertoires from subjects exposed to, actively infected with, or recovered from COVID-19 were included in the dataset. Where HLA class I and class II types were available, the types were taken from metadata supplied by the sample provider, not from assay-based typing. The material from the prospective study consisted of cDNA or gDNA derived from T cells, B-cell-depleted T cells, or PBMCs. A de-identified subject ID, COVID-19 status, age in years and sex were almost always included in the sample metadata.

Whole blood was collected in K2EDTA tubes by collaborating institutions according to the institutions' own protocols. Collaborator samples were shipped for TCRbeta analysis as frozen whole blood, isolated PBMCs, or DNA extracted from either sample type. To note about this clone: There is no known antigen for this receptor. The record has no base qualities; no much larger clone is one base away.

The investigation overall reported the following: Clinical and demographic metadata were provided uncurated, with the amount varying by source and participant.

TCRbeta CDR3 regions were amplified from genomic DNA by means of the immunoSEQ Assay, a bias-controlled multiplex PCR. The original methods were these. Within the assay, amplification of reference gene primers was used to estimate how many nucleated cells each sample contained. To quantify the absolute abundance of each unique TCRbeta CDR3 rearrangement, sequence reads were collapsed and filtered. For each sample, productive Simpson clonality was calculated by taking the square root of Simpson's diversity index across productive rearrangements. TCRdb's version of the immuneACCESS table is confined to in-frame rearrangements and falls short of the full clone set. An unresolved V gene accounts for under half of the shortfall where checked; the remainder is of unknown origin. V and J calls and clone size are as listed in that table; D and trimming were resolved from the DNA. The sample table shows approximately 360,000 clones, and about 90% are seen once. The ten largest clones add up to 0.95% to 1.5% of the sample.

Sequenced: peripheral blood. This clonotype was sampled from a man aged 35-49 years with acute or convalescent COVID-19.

The DNA sequence is given as TGTGCCATCAGTGTGACTAGCGAACAGCAGTACTTC. The translation is CAISVTSEQQYF. This chain joins TRBV10-3 to TRBJ2-7; 8 of the junction bases match TRBD2. The CDR3 numbers 12 residues from cysteine through phenylalanine. Left in the record is the CDR3 DNA by itself, 36 bases read in frame from the first base. Reading the germline V gene gives CDR1 ENHRY and CDR2 SYGVKD. After removal of 4 bases from V and 8 bases from J, the junction retains 4 bases not matched to a gene.